Below are 13 T cell receptor beta chains sequenced from a single sample in a study of cytomegalovirus exposure and HLA in healthy donors (dated by TCRdb to about 2017). The library was obtained by the immunoSEQ multiplex PCR assay. For the multiplex PCR, a mixture combining 60 forward primers for TCR Vbeta segments and 13 reverse primers for TCR Jbeta segments was used. The source is immuneACCESS, and TCRdb retained only in-frame sequences with V and J called. Part of the clones is not carried over; for the studies checked, unresolved V genes explain less than half of this, and the remainder is unexplained. In all, the sample holds about 160,000 clones, and roughly 76% of those were seen once. In total, the top ten clones hold 1.3% to 1.5% of the sample. The source material was PBMCs. These receptors were taken from a man aged 60 to 69 in good health and CMV-seronegative.

The chain employs TRBV5-1 and TRBJ2-5; 8 nucleotides agree with TRBD2. The J segment lost 5 bases and the V segment lost 4 bases, leaving 16 bases of the junction unmatched. This CDR3 contains 17 residues. Germline loops: CDR1 SGHRS, CDR2 YFSETQ. CDR3 amino acids: CASSPGVAGNLPETQYF. The CDR3, as DNA: TGCGCCAGCAGCCCCGGAGTAGCGGGGAATCTTCCGGAGACCCAGTACTTC. The whole variable domain, remainder taken from reference TRBV5-1 and TRBJ2-5, is KAGVTQTPRYLIKTRGQQVTLSCSPISGHRSVSWYQQTPGQGLQFLFEYFSETQRNKGNFPGRFSGRQFSNSRSEMNVSTLELGDSALYLCASSPGVAGNLPETQYFGPGTRLLVL.

The V gene is TRBV4-3, the J gene TRBJ2-3; 8 nucleotides agree with TRBD1. The CDR3 spans 16 residues. The J segment lost 5 bases and the V segment lost 0 bases, leaving 7 bases of the junction unmatched. CDR1 is LGHNA and CDR2 is YSLEER in the germline V gene. This CDR3 is CASSQDPTGVGDTQYF. The CDR3 DNA is TGCGCCAGCAGCCAAGATCCGACAGGGGTAGGAGATACGCAGTATTTT.

This clone was recorded a few times. J is TRBJ2-6 and V is TRBV11-2, with unresolved D. The germline V gene encodes CDR1 SGHAT and CDR2 FQNNGV. CDR3 length equals 15 residues. V lost 2 bases and J lost 2, with 7 bases in between. The CDR3 loop reads CASSLSRTGANVLTF. CDR3 nucleotide sequence: TGTGCCAGCAGCTTATCGAGAACTGGGGCCAACGTCCTGACTTTC.

This clone was detected only a few times. The V call is TRBV19, the J call TRBJ2-7; 7 bases agree with TRBD1. This CDR3 comprises 14 residues. CDR1 is LNHDA and CDR2 is SQIVND in the germline V gene (reference sequence). V was clipped by 3 bases and J by 2 bases; unmatched bases: 4. The CDR3 reads CASSMRGQPYEQYF. The DNA for the CDR3 is TGTGCCAGTAGTATGAGGGGACAGCCCTACGAGCAGTACTTC.

The chain recombines TRBV4-3 with TRBJ2-7; D possibly corresponds to TRBD1 (6 bases). The CDR3 has 15 amino acids. V lost 1 base to trimming and J lost 6 bases, with 16 bases between them. Per germline, CDR1 LGHNA and CDR2 YSLEER. The CDR3 here is CASSQAPGHPSEQYF. For the CDR3, the DNA is TGCGCCAGCAGCCAAGCACCGGGACACCCAAGCGAGCAGTACTTC.

CDR3 in amino acids: CASSVRSGNTEAFF. The CDR3 coding sequence is TGTGCCAGCAGCGTCCGCTCGGGGAACACTGAAGCTTTCTTT. V is TRBV9 and J is TRBJ1-1; no firm D call. The germline CDR1 and CDR2 sequences are SGDLS and YYNGEE. Trimming shortened V by 2 bases and J by 1 base, and 9 bases separated the two germline ends. CDR3 length: 14 residues.

The chain recombines TRBV27 with TRBJ1-2; 7 bases agree with TRBD1. From germline, CDR1 is MNHEY and CDR2 SMNVEV (reference sequence). This CDR3 is built from 17 residues. The trim removed 5 bases at V and 1 base at J, leaving 13 bases unmatched. In nucleotides, the CDR3 is TGTGCCAGCAGTCCCCTCGTCGGGACAGAATTTAACTATGGCTACACCTTC. It is translated as CASSPLVGTEFNYGYTF.

The V call is TRBV2, the J call TRBJ1-1; 7 positions agree with TRBD1. This CDR3 has 13 residues. Germline CDR1 SNHLY, CDR2 FYNNEI. With 4 bases clipped from V and 3 bases from J, the junction kept 2 bases outside the gene matches. CDR3 bases: TGTGCCAGCAGTGGAGACAGGGACACTGAAGCTTTCTTT. Translation gives CASSGDRDTEAFF.

This clone was detected only a few times. The rearrangement links TRBV9 to TRBJ2-1; D unresolved. The CDR3 spans 16 residues. Trimming took off 0 bases at V and 2 bases at J, with 12 bases between the two ends. CDR1 SGDLS and CDR2 YYNGEE come from the germline V gene. CDR3: CASSVGLAVTYNEQFF. The CDR3 coding sequence is TGTGCCAGCAGCGTAGGGCTGGCGGTAACCTACAATGAGCAGTTCTTC.

In DNA, the CDR3 is TGTGCCTGGAGTTTCACGGGAGTTTCGGGAGATACGCAGTATTTT. Its protein is CAWSFTGVSGDTQYF. The chain employs TRBV30 and TRBJ2-3; the D gene is possibly TRBD2 (6 bases). Germline V gene data show CDR1 as GTSNPN and CDR2 as SVGIG (reference sequence). The CDR3 consists of 15 residues. The V and J ends lost 2 bases and 5 bases respectively, with 17 bases between them. Supplemented by reference TRBV30 and TRBJ2-3, the full variable domain reads SQTIHQWPATLVQPVGSPLSLECTVEGTSNPNLYWYRQAAGRGLQLLFYSVGIGQISSEVPQNLSASRPQDRQFILSSKKLLLSDSGFYLCAWSFTGVSGDTQYFGPGTRLTVL.

The chain uses TRBV30 and TRBJ1-5; maybe TRBD1 (5 bases). Germline assignment: CDR1 GTSNPN and CDR2 SVGIG (reference sequence). CDR3 length: 14 amino acids. Trimming removed 0 bases from V and 6 bases from J, with 12 bases in between. CDR3 sequence: CAWSVLGATQPQHF. CDR3 coding DNA: TGTGCCTGGAGTGTTTTAGGGGCGACTCAGCCCCAGCATTTT.

The V and J genes are TRBV28 and TRBJ2-5, with 11 bases lining up with TRBD1. The length of the CDR3 is 15 residues. Unmatched junction bases numbered 5, after V lost 7 bases and J lost 1 base. CDR1 and CDR2 (germline): MDHEN, SYDVKM. CDR3 residues: CASKLGQGVQETQYF. The CDR3 nucleotides read TGTGCCAGCAAACTGGGACAGGGGGTCCAAGAGACCCAGTACTTC.

V usage is TRBV23-1 and J usage is TRBJ2-3, with D possibly TRBD1 on 5 matching bases. TRBV23-1 carries the ORF label, with uncertain function. The length of the CDR3 is 15 residues. V gave up 9 bases and J gave up 1 base, with 17 bases separating them. CDR3 sequence: CARSRQGSGTDTQYF. The CDR3 DNA reads TGCGCCAGATCCCGCCAGGGAAGTGGCACAGATACGCAGTATTTT.